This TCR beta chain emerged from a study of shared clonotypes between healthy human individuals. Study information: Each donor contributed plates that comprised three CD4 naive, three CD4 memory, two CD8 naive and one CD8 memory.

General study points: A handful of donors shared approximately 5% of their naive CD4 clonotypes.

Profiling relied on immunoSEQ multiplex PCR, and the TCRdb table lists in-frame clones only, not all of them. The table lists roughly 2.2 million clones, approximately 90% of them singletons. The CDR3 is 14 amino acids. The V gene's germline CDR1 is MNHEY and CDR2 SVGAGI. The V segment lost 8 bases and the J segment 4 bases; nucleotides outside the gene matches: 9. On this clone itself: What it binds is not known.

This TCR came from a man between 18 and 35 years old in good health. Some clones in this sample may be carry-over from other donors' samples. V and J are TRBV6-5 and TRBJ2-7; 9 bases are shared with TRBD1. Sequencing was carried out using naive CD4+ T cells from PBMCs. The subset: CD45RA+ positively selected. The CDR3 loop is CASRLGQGIYEQYF. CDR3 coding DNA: TGTGCCAGCCGCTTAGGACAGGGGATTTACGAGCAGTACTTC.